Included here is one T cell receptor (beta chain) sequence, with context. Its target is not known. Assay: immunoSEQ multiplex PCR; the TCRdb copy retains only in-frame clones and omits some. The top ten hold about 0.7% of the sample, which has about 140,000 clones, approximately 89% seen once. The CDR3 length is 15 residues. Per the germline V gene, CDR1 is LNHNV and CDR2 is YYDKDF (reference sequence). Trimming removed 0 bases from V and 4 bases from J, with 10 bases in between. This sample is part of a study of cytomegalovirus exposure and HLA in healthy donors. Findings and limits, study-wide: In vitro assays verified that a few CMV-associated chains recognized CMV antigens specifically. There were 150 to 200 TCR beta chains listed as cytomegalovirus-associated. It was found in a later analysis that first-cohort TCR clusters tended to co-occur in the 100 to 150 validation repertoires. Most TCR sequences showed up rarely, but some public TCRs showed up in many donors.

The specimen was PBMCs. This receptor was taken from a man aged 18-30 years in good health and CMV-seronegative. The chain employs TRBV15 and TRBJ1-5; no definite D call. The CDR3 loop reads CATSRDSSGNQPQHF. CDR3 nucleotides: TGTGCCACCAGCAGAGATTCTTCGGGGAATCAGCCCCAGCATTTT.